This is a list of T cell receptor beta chains from one sample in a study of cytomegalovirus exposure and HLA in healthy donors. This table comes from immunoSEQ multiplex PCR, and its TCRdb copy is limited to in-frame clones, with some not included. The table has nearly 200,000 clones, 77% seen once; the top ten hold around 2.2%. Sequencing was done on a sample of PBMCs. These receptor sequences come from a woman younger than 45 in good health and CMV-seropositive. Both conserved end residues are part of each CDR3. The D gene is left open where the match is weak. The size field is filled for only some rows; it gives once, few, many or a size class.

clone size | D gene | J gene | V gene | CDR3 protein | CDR3 DNA
. | . | TRBJ2-5 | TRBV6-5 | CATQSSEETQYF | TGTGCCACCCAAAGTAGTGAAGAGACCCAGTACTTC
. | TRBD1 | TRBJ2-1 | TRBV4-2 | CASSQDTDRAAYNEQFF | TGTGCCAGCAGCCAAGATACCGACAGGGCCGCGTACAATGAGCAGTTCTTC
. | TRBD1 | TRBJ1-5 | TRBV18 | CASSPGQVARNQPQHF | TGTGCCAGCTCACCGGGACAGGTTGCGCGCAATCAGCCCCAGCATTTT
. | . | TRBJ2-4 | TRBV6-5 | CASSSMNSLAKNIQYF | TGTGCCAGCAGTTCGATGAACAGTCTAGCCAAAAACATTCAGTACTTC
. | TRBD2 | TRBJ2-1 | TRBV19 | CASSIVASGGAIGNEQFF | TGTGCCAGTAGTATCGTGGCTAGCGGGGGGGCGATAGGGAATGAGCAGTTCTTC
once | TRBD2 | TRBJ2-2 | TRBV18 | CASSPSSGASYANTGELFF | TGTGCCAGCTCACCGAGTAGCGGGGCTTCCTACGCGAACACCGGGGAGCTGTTTTTT
. | TRBD2 | TRBJ2-3 | TRBV15 | CATRSGTADNTRRF | TGTGCCACCAGAAGCGGGACCGCTGATAATACGCGTCGTTTT
. | . | TRBJ1-2 | TRBV2 | CASSRGELNYGYTF | TGTGCCAGCAGCCGGGGTGAGCTCAACTATGGCTACACCTTC
. | TRBD2 | TRBJ2-3 | TRBV28 | CASTSGGYTDTQYF | TGTGCCAGCACTAGCGGGGGATACACAGATACGCAGTATTTT
once | TRBD2 | TRBJ2-3 | TRBV5-1 | CASSLARGGADTQYF | TGCGCCAGCAGCTTGGCACGCGGGGGGGCAGATACGCAGTATTTT
. | TRBD2 | TRBJ2-3 | TRBV5-4 | CASSWGLAATDTQYF | TGTGCCAGCAGCTGGGGACTAGCGGCCACAGATACGCAGTATTTT
. | . | TRBJ1-1 | TRBV27 | CASSFLRAGMNTEAFF | TGTGCCAGCAGTTTTCTAAGGGCGGGAATGAACACTGAAGCTTTCTTT
. | . | TRBJ2-7 | TRBV10-2 | CASSGYYAYEQYF | TGCGCCAGCAGTGGTTACTACGCCTACGAGCAGTACTTC
few | . | TRBJ1-5 | TRBV6-1 | CASSEGGYSNQPQHF | TGTGCCAGCAGTGAAGGGGGCTATAGCAATCAGCCCCAGCATTTT
. | . | TRBJ2-3 | TRBV5-1 | CASSLAGIGNTDTQYF | TGCGCCAGCAGCTTGGCCGGGATAGGGAACACAGATACGCAGTATTTT
few | TRBD1 | TRBJ1-4 | TRBV19 | CASNQQGYEKLFF | TGTGCCAGTAATCAACAGGGGTATGAAAAACTGTTTTTT
. | . | TRBJ2-5 | TRBV11-2 | CASSLREGAQYF | TGTGCCAGCAGCTTAAGAGAGGGTGCCCAGTACTTC
. | TRBD1 | TRBJ2-1 | TRBV19 | CASSRQGGSYNEQFF | TGTGCCAGTAGTCGACAGGGGGGCTCCTACAATGAGCAGTTCTTC
. | TRBD2 | TRBJ2-3 | TRBV4-2 | CASSQGLAGSAGDTQYF | TGTGCCAGCAGCCAAGGACTAGCGGGGTCGGCAGGAGATACGCAGTATTTT
. | TRBD1 | TRBJ2-6 | TRBV14 | CASSRRTGLFSGANVLTF | TGTGCCAGCAGCCGGAGGACAGGCCTTTTCTCTGGGGCCAACGTCCTGACTTTC
once | . | TRBJ1-4 | TRBV15 | CATSRDRREEKLFF | TGTGCCACCAGCAGAGATCGCCGGGAAGAAAAACTGTTTTTT
. | TRBD2 | TRBJ2-1 | TRBV5-4 | CASSLRGVGSPNEQFF | TGTGCCAGCAGCTTACGGGGGGTCGGGAGCCCTAATGAGCAGTTCTTC
. | TRBD1 | TRBJ2-3 | TRBV18 | CASSEQGPTDTQYF | TGTGCCAGCTCGGAACAGGGGCCAACAGATACGCAGTATTTT
. | . | TRBJ2-7 | TRBV6-1 | CASSGVDVTGKQYF | TGTGCCAGCAGTGGGGTCGACGTGACAGGCAAGCAGTACTTC
. | TRBD2 | TRBJ2-1 | TRBV27 | CASRVPGSGRLNEQFF | TGTGCCAGCAGAGTACCGGGTAGCGGGAGACTTAATGAGCAGTTCTTC
few | . | TRBJ2-5 | TRBV19 | CASSIAFGPGAQYF | TGTGCCAGTAGTATCGCCTTTGGGCCCGGGGCCCAGTACTTC
. | . | TRBJ1-5 | TRBV4-2 | CASSFHDRDNQPQHF | TGTGCCAGCAGCTTCCATGACCGGGACAATCAGCCCCAGCATTTT
. | . | TRBJ1-2 | TRBV15 | CATSPGQPYYGYTF | TGTGCCACCAGTCCGGGACAACCGTACTATGGCTACACCTTC
. | . | TRBJ2-5 | TRBV18 | CASSPGGVGETQYF | TGTGCCAGCTCACCAGGCGGGGTAGGAGAGACCCAGTACTTC
. | TRBD1 | TRBJ2-6 | TRBV9 | CASSQTGGSSGANVLTF | TGTGCCAGCAGCCAAACAGGGGGCAGCTCTGGGGCCAACGTCCTGACTTTC
. | . | TRBJ1-5 | TRBV7-2 | CASSLTLDQPQHF | TGTGCCAGCAGCTTGACCCTAGATCAGCCCCAGCATTTT
. | . | TRBJ2-1 | TRBV18 | CASSMSKYNEQFF | TGTGCCAGCTCCATGTCAAAATACAATGAGCAGTTCTTC
. | . | TRBJ2-7 | TRBV4-2 | CASSQWDTSRPYEQYF | TGTGCCAGCAGCCAATGGGACACCTCAAGACCCTACGAGCAGTACTTC
. | . | TRBJ1-2 | TRBV30 | CAWRVAGHGYTF | TGTGCCTGGAGGGTGGCAGGGCATGGCTACACCTTC
. | TRBD1 | TRBJ2-7 | TRBV5-4 | CASSLDRGYEQYF | TGTGCCAGCAGCTTGGACAGGGGGTACGAGCAGTACTTC
. | . | TRBJ1-4 | TRBV4-2 | CASSQWRGQTGKLFF | TGTGCCAGCAGCCAGTGGAGGGGTCAAACGGGAAAACTGTTTTTT
. | TRBD1 | TRBJ2-5 | TRBV5-1 | CASSLAGTGEETQYF | TGCGCCAGCAGCTTGGCTGGGACAGGGGAAGAGACCCAGTACTTC
. | . | TRBJ1-5 | TRBV19 | CASSPFSNQPQHF | TGTGCCAGTAGCCCTTTCAGCAATCAGCCCCAGCATTTT
. | . | TRBJ2-1 | TRBV5-1 | CASSLAVGGGNEQFF | TGCGCCAGCAGCTTGGCCGTGGGGGGTGGGAATGAGCAGTTCTTC
. | TRBD2 | TRBJ2-7 | TRBV6-1 | CASRTPAGSLYEQYF | TGTGCCAGCAGGACCCCAGCGGGATCACTCTACGAGCAGTACTTC
. | . | TRBJ1-4 | TRBV6-6 | CASSGQGSTNEKLFF | TGTGCCAGCAGTGGCCAGGGAAGCACTAATGAAAAACTGTTTTTT
few | TRBD1 | TRBJ2-2 | TRBV5-1 | CASSRTGANTGELFF | TGCGCCAGCAGCCGGACAGGGGCGAACACCGGGGAGCTGTTTTTT
few | TRBD2 | TRBJ2-3 | TRBV29-1 | CSVSAGAGTDTQYF | TGCAGCGTTTCAGCGGGAGCTGGCACAGATACGCAGTATTTT
. | . | TRBJ2-1 | TRBV29-1 | CSVSGRGDEQFF | TGCAGCGTTAGTGGCAGGGGTGATGAGCAGTTCTTC
. | TRBD2 | TRBJ2-1 | TRBV29-1 | CSVEGLAGERSYNEQFF | TGCAGCGTTGAAGGACTAGCGGGGGAGAGATCCTACAATGAGCAGTTCTTC
. | TRBD2 | TRBJ2-5 | TRBV6-5 | CASRSSGGTETQYF | TGTGCCAGCAGGAGCTCGGGGGGAACAGAGACCCAGTACTTC
. | TRBD1 | TRBJ1-2 | TRBV10-3 | CAISEWTGQENYGYTF | TGTGCCATCAGTGAGTGGACGGGACAGGAGAACTATGGCTACACCTTC
. | . | TRBJ1-1 | TRBV7-9 | CASSFEGTEAFF | TGTGCCAGCAGCTTTGAGGGCACTGAAGCTTTCTTT
. | TRBD2 | TRBJ2-1 | TRBV7-2 | CASSLGAGGSYNEQFF | TGTGCCAGCAGCTTGGGGGCGGGGGGGTCTTACAATGAGCAGTTCTTC
. | TRBD1 | TRBJ1-3 | TRBV28 | CASSLGTGALGNTIYF | TGTGCCAGCAGTTTAGGGACAGGGGCTCTTGGAAACACCATATATTTT
. | . | TRBJ2-5 | TRBV28 | CASSFAGKGQETQYF | TGTGCCAGCAGTTTCGCGGGCAAGGGTCAAGAGACCCAGTACTTC
. | . | TRBJ1-1 | TRBV7-9 | CASSQGGWNTEAFF | TGTGCCAGCAGCCAAGGAGGATGGAACACTGAAGCTTTCTTT
. | . | TRBJ2-7 | TRBV5-1 | CASSIGVISEQYF | TGCGCCAGCAGCATAGGGGTAATTAGCGAGCAGTACTTC
. | TRBD2 | TRBJ2-3 | TRBV29-1 | CSVLRPLAGVSTDTQYF | TGCAGCGTTTTGCGTCCCCTAGCGGGGGTTAGCACAGATACGCAGTATTTT
. | . | TRBJ1-5 | TRBV27 | CASSLRAGSNQPQHF | TGTGCCAGCAGTTTACGGGCGGGAAGCAATCAGCCCCAGCATTTT